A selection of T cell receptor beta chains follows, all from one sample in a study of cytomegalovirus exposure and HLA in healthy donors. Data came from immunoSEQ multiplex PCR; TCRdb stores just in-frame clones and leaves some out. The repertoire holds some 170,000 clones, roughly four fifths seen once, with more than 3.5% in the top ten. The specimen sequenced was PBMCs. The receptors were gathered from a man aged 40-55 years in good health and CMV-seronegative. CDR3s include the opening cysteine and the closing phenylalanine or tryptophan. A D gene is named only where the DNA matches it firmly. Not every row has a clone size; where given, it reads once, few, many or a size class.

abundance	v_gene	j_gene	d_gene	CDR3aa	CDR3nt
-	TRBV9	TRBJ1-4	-	CASSTGTNEKLFF	TGTGCCAGCAGCACAGGTACAAATGAAAAACTGTTTTTT
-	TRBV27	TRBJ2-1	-	CASSITTEYNEQFF	TGTGCCAGCAGTATCACGACAGAGTACAATGAGCAGTTCTTC
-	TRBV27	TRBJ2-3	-	CASSLWAATDTQYF	TGTGCCAGCAGTTTATGGGCCGCCACAGATACGCAGTATTTT
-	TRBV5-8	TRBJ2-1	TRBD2	CASSLLSGGTETSFF	TGTGCCAGCAGCTTGTTGAGCGGGGGGACAGAAACCTCGTTCTTC
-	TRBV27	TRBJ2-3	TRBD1	CASSLSQQGARTDTQYF	TGTGCCAGCAGTTTATCTCAACAGGGGGCGAGGACAGATACGCAGTATTTT
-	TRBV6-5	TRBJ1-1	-	CASTGGTRNEAFF	TGTGCCAGCACTGGGGGCACGAGGAATGAAGCTTTCTTT
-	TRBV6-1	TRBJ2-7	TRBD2	CASSYGGDSYEQYF	TGTGCCAGCAGTTATGGGGGGGACTCCTACGAGCAGTACTTC
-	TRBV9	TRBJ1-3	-	CASSAGGGRPSGNTIYF	TGTGCCAGCAGCGCGGGCGGTGGGAGACCCTCTGGAAACACCATATATTTT
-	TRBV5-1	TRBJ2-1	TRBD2	CASRSRGGIYNEQFF	TGCGCCAGCAGATCCCGGGGGGGGATTTACAATGAGCAGTTCTTC
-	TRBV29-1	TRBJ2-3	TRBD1	CSAGQGHSDTQYF	TGCAGCGCCGGACAGGGTCATTCAGATACGCAGTATTTT
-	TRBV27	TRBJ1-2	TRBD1	CASSPRTGNGYTF	TGTGCCAGCAGTCCGCGGACAGGGAACGGCTACACCTTC
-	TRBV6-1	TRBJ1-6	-	CASSSSIPPRSPLHF	TGTGCCAGCAGCTCCTCGATCCCGCCTCGGTCACCCCTCCACTTT
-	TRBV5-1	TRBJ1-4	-	CASSAAVTNEKLFF	TGCGCCAGCAGCGCGGCGGTTACTAATGAAAAACTGTTTTTT
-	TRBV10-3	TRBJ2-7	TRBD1	CAISATGGRPNEQYF	TGTGCCATCAGTGCGACAGGGGGCCGCCCCAACGAGCAGTACTTC
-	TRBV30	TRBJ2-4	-	CAWTPLGRAKNIQYF	TGTGCCTGGACACCGCTGGGGAGAGCCAAAAACATTCAGTACTTC
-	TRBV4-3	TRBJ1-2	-	CASSQGRDF	TGCGCCAGCAGCCAAGGCCGGGACTTC
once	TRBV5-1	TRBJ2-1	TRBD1	CASSLGQGESGQFF	TGCGCCAGCAGCCTCGGACAGGGAGAATCCGGGCAGTTCTTC
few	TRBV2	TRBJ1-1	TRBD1	CASGETGAGAKAFF	TGTGCCAGCGGGGAGACAGGGGCTGGCGCGAAAGCTTTCTTT
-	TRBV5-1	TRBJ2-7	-	CASSLSSLPPSYEQYF	TGCGCCAGCAGCTTATCCTCATTACCACCCTCCTACGAGCAGTACTTC
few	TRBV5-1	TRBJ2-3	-	CASSLTGGQRGSTDTQYF	TGCGCCAGCAGCTTGACCGGGGGGCAGAGGGGGAGCACAGATACGCAGTATTTT
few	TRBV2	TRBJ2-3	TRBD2	CASSEKFGGGDGTDTQYF	TGTGCCAGCAGTGAAAAATTCGGGGGGGGAGATGGCACAGATACGCAGTATTTT
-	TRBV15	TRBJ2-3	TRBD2	CATSRGYPGLASGDTQYF	TGTGCCACCAGCAGGGGGTATCCGGGACTAGCGTCCGGAGATACGCAGTATTTT
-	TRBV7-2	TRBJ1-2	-	CASSLRARGLGYGYTF	TGTGCCAGCAGCCTACGCGCCAGGGGTTTAGGCTATGGCTACACCTTC
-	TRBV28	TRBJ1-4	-	CASTNILGATNEKLFF	TGTGCCAGCACAAACATCTTAGGGGCAACTAATGAAAAACTGTTTTTT
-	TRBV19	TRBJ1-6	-	CASRTERYSPLHF	TGTGCCAGTCGTACAGAACGGTATTCACCCCTCCACTTT
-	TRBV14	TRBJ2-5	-	CASSQGQSGETQYF	TGTGCCAGCAGCCAAGGACAGTCCGGGGAGACCCAGTACTTC
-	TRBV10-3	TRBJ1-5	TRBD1	CAISDRQGLLEPQHF	TGTGCCATCAGTGACAGACAGGGCCTCTTGGAGCCCCAGCATTTT
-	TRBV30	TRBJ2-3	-	CAWINGGPTDTQYF	TGTGCCTGGATCAACGGGGGGCCCACAGATACGCAGTATTTT
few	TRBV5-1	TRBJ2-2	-	CASTPFGQGVGTGELFF	TGCGCCAGCACCCCCTTCGGCCAGGGCGTTGGCACCGGGGAGCTGTTTTTT
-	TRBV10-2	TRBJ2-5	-	CASGAGQETQYF	TGCGCCAGTGGGGCCGGGCAAGAGACCCAGTACTTC
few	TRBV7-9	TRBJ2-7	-	CASSPTVRGSPYEQYF	TGTGCCAGCAGCCCAACCGTACGGGGTTCTCCCTACGAGCAGTACTTC
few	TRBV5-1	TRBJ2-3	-	CASSSGTSLGDTQYF	TGCGCCAGCAGCTCGGGGACTTCCCTGGGAGATACGCAGTATTTT
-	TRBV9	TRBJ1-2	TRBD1	CASGGTGGYGYTF	TGTGCCAGCGGCGGGACAGGGGGGTATGGCTACACCTTC
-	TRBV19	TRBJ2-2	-	CASPAPGDTGELFF	TGTGCCAGCCCGGCCCCGGGGGACACCGGGGAGCTGTTTTTT
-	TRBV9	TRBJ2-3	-	CASSVGGAALDTQYF	TGTGCCAGCAGCGTGGGCGGGGCAGCCCTAGATACGCAGTATTTT
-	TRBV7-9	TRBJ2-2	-	CASAALMGGLNTGELFF	TGTGCCAGCGCCGCTCTGATGGGGGGTCTGAACACCGGGGAGCTGTTTTTT
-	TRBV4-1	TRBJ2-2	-	CASSQEGVPYTGELFF	TGCGCCAGCAGCCAAGAAGGGGTTCCCTACACCGGGGAGCTGTTTTTT
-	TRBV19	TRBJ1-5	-	CASLQERFSNQPQHF	TGTGCCAGCCTTCAGGAACGGTTTAGCAATCAGCCCCAGCATTTT
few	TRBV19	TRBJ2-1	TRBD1	CASSIRDRGPNEQFF	TGTGCCAGTAGTATCCGGGACAGGGGGCCCAATGAGCAGTTCTTC
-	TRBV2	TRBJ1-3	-	CASNYRVSGNTIYF	TGTGCCAGCAACTACAGGGTATCTGGAAACACCATATATTTT
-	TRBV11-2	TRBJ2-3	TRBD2	CASSVGLAGASTDTQYF	TGTGCCAGCAGCGTAGGACTAGCGGGGGCTAGCACAGATACGCAGTATTTT
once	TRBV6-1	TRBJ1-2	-	CASSGGARDLGYTF	TGTGCCAGCAGTGGAGGCGCCCGCGACTTGGGCTACACCTTC
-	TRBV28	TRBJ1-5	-	CASSLVERNQPQHF	TGTGCCAGCAGTTTGGTCGAGCGCAATCAGCCCCAGCATTTT
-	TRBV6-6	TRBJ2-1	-	CASTFNSAREEQFF	TGTGCCAGCACTTTTAACAGCGCGAGGGAGGAGCAGTTCTTC
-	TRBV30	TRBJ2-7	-	CAWSPLSDEQYF	TGTGCCTGGAGTCCCCTCAGCGACGAGCAGTACTTC
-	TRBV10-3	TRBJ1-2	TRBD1	CAISERTGLNYGYTF	TGTGCCATCAGTGAGCGGACAGGGCTGAACTATGGCTACACCTTC